These T cell receptor beta chains were read from a single sample in a study of CD8 T cells in Susac syndrome. In TCRdb, the immunoSEQ multiplex PCR reads were re-called with MiXCR into one record per CDR3 protein. The sample has some 150,000 distinct CDR3 sequences; roughly 95% are singletons. Sequenced input: CD4+ T cells from PBMCs. Every receptor here comes from a human donor in good health. Each CDR3 is given with its conserved first and last residue. D genes are given only for firm matches. A row's size may be missing; if present it is once, few, many or a size class.

j_call: TRBJ1-1; d_call: TRBD1; clone_size: NA; v_call: TRBV5-1; cdr3_nt: TGCGCCAGCAGCTACGGGGACAGGGTCACTGAAGCTTTCTTT; cdr3_aa: CASSYGDRVTEAFF
j_call: TRBJ2-3; d_call: TRBD1; clone_size: NA; v_call: TRBV10-3; cdr3_nt: TGTGCCATCAGTGGACAGGGTGGAGATACGCAGTATTTT; cdr3_aa: CAISGQGGDTQYF
j_call: TRBJ2-7; d_call: NA; clone_size: NA; v_call: TRBV19; cdr3_nt: TGTGCCAGTAGCTGGAAAACTTCGAGCTCCTACGAGCAGTACTTC; cdr3_aa: CASSWKTSSSYEQYF
j_call: TRBJ2-4; d_call: NA; clone_size: once; v_call: TRBV2; cdr3_nt: TGTGCCAGCAGGTCTGACAGCCTAGCCAAAAACATTCAGTACTTC; cdr3_aa: CASRSDSLAKNIQYF
j_call: TRBJ1-5; d_call: NA; clone_size: NA; v_call: TRBV29-1; cdr3_nt: TGCAGCGCCGGGGAGGGGAGACAGCCCCAGCATTTT; cdr3_aa: CSAGEGRQPQHF
j_call: TRBJ2-2; d_call: TRBD2; clone_size: NA; v_call: TRBV10-3; cdr3_nt: TGTGCCATCCAGGGACTAGCGGGAACGAACACCGGGGAGCTGTTTTTT; cdr3_aa: CAIQGLAGTNTGELFF
j_call: TRBJ1-2; d_call: NA; clone_size: NA; v_call: TRBV20-1; cdr3_nt: TGCAGTGCTAGAGATGGGGCAGACCTCTATGGCTACACCTTC; cdr3_aa: CSARDGADLYGYTF
j_call: TRBJ1-1; d_call: NA; clone_size: NA; v_call: TRBV18; cdr3_nt: TGTGCCAGCTCACCACAGGGAAGTCGAACTGAAGCTTTCTTT; cdr3_aa: CASSPQGSRTEAFF
j_call: TRBJ2-3; d_call: TRBD2; clone_size: NA; v_call: TRBV29-1; cdr3_nt: TGCAGCGTTGTCCTAGCGGGAGGGAGCACAGATACGCAGTATTTT; cdr3_aa: CSVVLAGGSTDTQYF
j_call: TRBJ1-2; d_call: NA; clone_size: NA; v_call: TRBV3-1; cdr3_nt: TGTGCCAGCAGTCCGACAGGAGGAGGCTATGGCTACACCTTC; cdr3_aa: CASSPTGGGYGYTF
j_call: TRBJ2-7; d_call: TRBD2; clone_size: NA; v_call: TRBV2; cdr3_nt: TGTGCCAGCACCGACGTAGAAGGACTAGCCTCCTACGAGCAGTACTTC; cdr3_aa: CASTDVEGLASYEQYF
j_call: TRBJ2-7; d_call: TRBD2; clone_size: NA; v_call: TRBV6-2/TRBV6-3; cdr3_nt: TGTGCCACCAGACTAGCGGGAGATTTCTACGAGCAGTACTTC; cdr3_aa: CATRLAGDFYEQYF
j_call: TRBJ1-5; d_call: NA; clone_size: NA; v_call: TRBV20-1; cdr3_nt: TGCAGTGCCAAGGGGGTGAATCAGCCCCAGCATTTT; cdr3_aa: CSAKGVNQPQHF
j_call: TRBJ2-5; d_call: NA; clone_size: once; v_call: TRBV7-8; cdr3_nt: TGTGCCAGCAGCTTTTCTTCTGGGTGGCAGGGAGAGACCCAGTACTTC; cdr3_aa: CASSFSSGWQGETQYF
j_call: TRBJ2-7; d_call: NA; clone_size: NA; v_call: TRBV30; cdr3_nt: TGTGCCTGGAGACAGGGCAACTACGAGCAGTACTTC; cdr3_aa: CAWRQGNYEQYF